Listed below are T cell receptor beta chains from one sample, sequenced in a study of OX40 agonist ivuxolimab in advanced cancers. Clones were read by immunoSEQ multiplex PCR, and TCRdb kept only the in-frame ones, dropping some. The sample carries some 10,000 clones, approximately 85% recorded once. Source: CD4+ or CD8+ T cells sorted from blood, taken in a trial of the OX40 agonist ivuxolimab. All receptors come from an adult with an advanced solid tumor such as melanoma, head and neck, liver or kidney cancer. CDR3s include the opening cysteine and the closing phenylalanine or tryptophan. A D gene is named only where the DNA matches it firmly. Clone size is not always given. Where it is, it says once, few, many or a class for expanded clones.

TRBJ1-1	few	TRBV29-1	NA	TGCAGCGTTGAAGATCAACAGTCGGGAGCTTTCTTT	CSVEDQQSGAFF
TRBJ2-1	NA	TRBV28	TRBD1	TGTGCCAGCAGTCGACAGGGCAATGAGCAGTTCTTC	CASSRQGNEQFF
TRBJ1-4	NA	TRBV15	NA	TGTGCCACCAGCAGAGGGCAGTTAACTAATGAAAAACTGTTTTTT	CATSRGQLTNEKLFF
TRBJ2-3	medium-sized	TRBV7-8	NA	TGTGCCAGCAGCCTAAAGGGCACAGATACGCAGTATTTT	CASSLKGTDTQYF
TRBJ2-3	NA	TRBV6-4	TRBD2	TGTGCCAGCAGTGAAACTAGCGGGGGGGCAGATACGCAGTATTTT	CASSETSGGADTQYF
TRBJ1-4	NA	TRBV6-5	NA	TGTGCCAGCAGTCGGGAACCCCACAGGGAAAAACTGTTTTTT	CASSREPHREKLFF
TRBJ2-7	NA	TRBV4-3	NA	TGCGCCAGCAGCCAAGACTGGAGCTCCTACGAGCAGTACTTC	CASSQDWSSYEQYF
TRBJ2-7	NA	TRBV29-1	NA	TGCAGCGCCCGAGGGCAGGTGGACGAGCAGTACTTC	CSARGQVDEQYF
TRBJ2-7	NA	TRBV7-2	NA	TGTGCCAGCAGCTCAGGGACGGTTTACGAGCAGTACTTC	CASSSGTVYEQYF
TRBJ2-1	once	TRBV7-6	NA	TGTGCCAGCAGCTTGTTCGACACGAATGAGCAGTTCTTC	CASSLFDTNEQFF
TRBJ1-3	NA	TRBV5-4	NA	TGTGCCAGCAGCTACGGACCGAACTCTGGAAACACCATATATTTT	CASSYGPNSGNTIYF
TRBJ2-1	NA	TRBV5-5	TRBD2	TGTGCCAGCAGCTTGGATCGCGCTAGCGGGACCTACAATGAGCAGTTCTTC	CASSLDRASGTYNEQFF
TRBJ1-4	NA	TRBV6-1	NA	TGTGCCATCAGTGAGCACCCAACTAATGAAAAACTGTTTTTT	CAISEHPTNEKLFF
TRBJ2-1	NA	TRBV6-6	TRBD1	TGTGCCAGCAGTACAACATGGACAGGGCCAAACAATGAGCAGTTCTTC	CASSTTWTGPNNEQFF
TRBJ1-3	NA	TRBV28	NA	TGTGCCAGCAGTTTACGGGGGCCTGGAAACACCATATATTTT	CASSLRGPGNTIYF
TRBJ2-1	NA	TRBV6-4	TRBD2	TGTGCCAGCAGTGACTCGATGCGGGGGGACCACAATGAGCAGTTCTTC	CASSDSMRGDHNEQFF
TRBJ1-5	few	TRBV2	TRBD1	TGTGCCAGCAGTTCGGACAGGGGAAATAGCAATCAGCCCCAGCATTTT	CASSSDRGNSNQPQHF
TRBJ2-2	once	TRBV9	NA	TGTGCCAGCAGCGCACATAGTAGGGCGAACACCGGGGAGCTGTTTTTT	CASSAHSRANTGELFF
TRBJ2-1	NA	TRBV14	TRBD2	TGTGCCAGCAGCCCCCCCCTGTGGGGTACTAGCGGGAGGGACGATGAGCAGTTCTTC	CASSPPLWGTSGRDDEQFF
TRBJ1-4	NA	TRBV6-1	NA	TGTGCCAGCAGCGGGGAGGGGGTTTCCTCTGAAAAACTGTTTTTT	CASSGEGVSSEKLFF
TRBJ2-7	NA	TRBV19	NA	TGTGCCAGTAGTAAAGACTGGACCTACGAGCAGTACTTC	CASSKDWTYEQYF
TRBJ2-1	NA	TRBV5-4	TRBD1	TGTGCCAGCAGCTTAGTCTTCGGGACAGGGGGCTCCTACAATGAGCAGTTCTTC	CASSLVFGTGGSYNEQFF
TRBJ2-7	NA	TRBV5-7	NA	TGTGCCAGCCACGCCCGGGACCGCCAATTC	CASHARDRQF
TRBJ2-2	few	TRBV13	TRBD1	TGTGCCAGCAGCGACCGGGACAGGGGGCACACCGGGGAGCTGTTTTTT	CASSDRDRGHTGELFF
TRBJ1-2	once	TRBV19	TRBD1	TGTGCCAGTAGCCCGGGACAGGGCGACTATGGCTACACCTTC	CASSPGQGDYGYTF
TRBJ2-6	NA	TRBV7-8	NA	TGTGCCAGCAGCTTAGGTCTGGCAGGGGCCAACGTCCTGACTTTC	CASSLGLAGANVLTF
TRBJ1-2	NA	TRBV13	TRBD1	TGTGCCAGCAGCGGCATGGGACAGGGAGATAATGGCTACACCTTC	CASSGMGQGDNGYTF
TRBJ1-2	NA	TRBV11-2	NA	TGTGCCAGCAGCTTGAGGCCGCCGAAGGAAGACTACACCTTC	CASSLRPPKEDYTF
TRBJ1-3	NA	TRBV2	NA	TGTGCCAGCAGTGAATCGGGAGACTCTGGAAACACCATATATTTT	CASSESGDSGNTIYF
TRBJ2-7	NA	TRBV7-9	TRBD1	TGTGCCAGCAGCGCCTCCGGGACAGGGGTGGGGGAGCAGTACTTC	CASSASGTGVGEQYF
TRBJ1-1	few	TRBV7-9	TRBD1	TGTGCCAGCAGCACAACCGACAGGGGAGAGACTGAAGCTTTCTTT	CASSTTDRGETEAFF
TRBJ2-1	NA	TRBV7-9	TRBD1	TGTGCCAGCAGCTTAGCTTGGGGACAGGCCCCCTCGGATGAGCAGTTCTTC	CASSLAWGQAPSDEQFF
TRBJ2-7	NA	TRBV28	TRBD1	TGTGCCAGCACCCCCGTTCCCGAGGACAGGGGGCTAAAGCAGTACTTC	CASTPVPEDRGLKQYF
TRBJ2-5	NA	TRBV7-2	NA	TGTGCCAGCAGCTTAGTTTCGGGATCTGGGGGAGAGACCCAGTACTTC	CASSLVSGSGGETQYF
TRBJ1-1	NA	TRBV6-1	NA	TGTGCCAGCAGTAGCCTTGGGGTAGCTTTCTTT	CASSSLGVAFF
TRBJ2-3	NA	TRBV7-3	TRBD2	TGTGCCAGCAGCTCGAGCGGGGGCCGAAGGGATACGCAGTATTTT	CASSSSGGRRDTQYF
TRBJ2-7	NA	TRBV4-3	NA	TGCGCCAGCAGCCAAGATCTGGACGGATCCTACGAGCAGTACTTC	CASSQDLDGSYEQYF
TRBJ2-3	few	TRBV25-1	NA	TGTGCCAGCAGTGATTGGGGAAGGGCAGATACGCAGTATTTT	CASSDWGRADTQYF
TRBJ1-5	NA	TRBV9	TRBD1	TGTGCCAGCAGCCAGGGACAGGACAACAATCAGCCCCAGCATTTT	CASSQGQDNNQPQHF
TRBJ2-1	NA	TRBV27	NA	TGTGCCAGCAGTTTGATTAGCTCCTACAATGAGCAGTTCTTC	CASSLISSYNEQFF